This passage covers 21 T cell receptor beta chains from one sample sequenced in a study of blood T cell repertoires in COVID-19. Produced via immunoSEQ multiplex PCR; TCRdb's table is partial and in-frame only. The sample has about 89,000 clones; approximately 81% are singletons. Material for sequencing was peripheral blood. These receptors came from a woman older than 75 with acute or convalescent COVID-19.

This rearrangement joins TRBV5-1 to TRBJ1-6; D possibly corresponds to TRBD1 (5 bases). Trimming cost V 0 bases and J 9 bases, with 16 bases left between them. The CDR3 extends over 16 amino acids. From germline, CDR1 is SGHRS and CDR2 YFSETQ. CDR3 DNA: TGCGCCAGCAGCTTGGCCCTGTTGGGGCTAGGTTCACCCCTCCACTTT. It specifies CASSLALLGLGSPLHF.

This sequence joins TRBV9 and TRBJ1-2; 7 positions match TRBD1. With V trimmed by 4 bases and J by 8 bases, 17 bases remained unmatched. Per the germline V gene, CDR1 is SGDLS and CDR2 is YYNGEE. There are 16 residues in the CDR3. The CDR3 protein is CASSPDPLTGASGYTF. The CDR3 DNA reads TGTGCCAGCAGCCCAGACCCGTTAACAGGGGCGAGCGGCTACACCTTC.

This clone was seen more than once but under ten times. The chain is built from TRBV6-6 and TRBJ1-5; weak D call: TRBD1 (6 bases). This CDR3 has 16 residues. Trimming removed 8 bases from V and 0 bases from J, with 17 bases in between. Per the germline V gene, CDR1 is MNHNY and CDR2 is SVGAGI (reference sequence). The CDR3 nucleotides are TGTGCCAGCTTATACAAACAGGGAGATAGCAATCAGCCCCAGCATTTT. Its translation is CASLYKQGDSNQPQHF.

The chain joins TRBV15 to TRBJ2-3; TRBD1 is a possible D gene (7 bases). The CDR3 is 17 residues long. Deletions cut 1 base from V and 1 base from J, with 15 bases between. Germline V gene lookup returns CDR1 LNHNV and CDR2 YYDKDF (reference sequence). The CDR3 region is CATSRGRGTARTDTQYF. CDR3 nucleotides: TGTGCCACCAGCAGAGGACGCGGGACAGCCCGCACAGATACGCAGTATTTT.

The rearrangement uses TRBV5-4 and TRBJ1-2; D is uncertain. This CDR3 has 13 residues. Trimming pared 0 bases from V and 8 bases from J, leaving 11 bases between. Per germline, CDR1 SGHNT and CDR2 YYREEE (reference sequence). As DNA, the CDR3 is TGTGCCAGCAGCTTGGATTCTGCGGGAGGCTACACCTTC. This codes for CASSLDSAGGYTF. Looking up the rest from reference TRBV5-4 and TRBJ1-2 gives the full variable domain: ETGVTQSPTHLIKTRGQQVTLRCSSQSGHNTVSWYQQALGQGPQFIFQYYREEENGRGNFPPRFSGLQFPNYSSELNVNALELDDSALYLCASSLDSAGGYTFGSGTRLTVV.

The chain's CDR3 is CASSSGQILAKNIQYF. The CDR3 DNA is TGTGCCAGCAGCTCCGGACAGATCCTAGCCAAAAACATTCAGTACTTC. The rearrangement uses TRBV5-6 and TRBJ2-4; possible D gene TRBD1, 6 bases. The V gene lost 3 bases and the J gene lost 0 bases, with 13 bases spanning the gap. This CDR3 is built from 16 residues. The germline gives CDR1 SGHDT, CDR2 YYEEEE.

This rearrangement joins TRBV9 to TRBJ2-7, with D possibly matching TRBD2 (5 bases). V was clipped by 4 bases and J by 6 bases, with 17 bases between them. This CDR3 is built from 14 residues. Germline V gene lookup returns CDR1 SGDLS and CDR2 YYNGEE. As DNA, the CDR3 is TGTGCCAGCAGCTTACCCCGAGGGCTGCTCGAGCAGTACGTC. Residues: CASSLPRGLLEQYV.

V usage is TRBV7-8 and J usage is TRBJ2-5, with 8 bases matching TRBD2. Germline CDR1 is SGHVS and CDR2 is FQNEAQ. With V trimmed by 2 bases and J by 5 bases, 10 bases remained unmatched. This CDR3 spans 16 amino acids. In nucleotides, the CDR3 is TGTGCCAGCAGCTTACCCCCCGCGGGGGGAATGGAGACCCAGTACTTC. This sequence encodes CASSLPPAGGMETQYF.

DNA for the CDR3: TGTGCCAGCAGCTCCCGGACTAAAACCAATGAGCAGTTCTTC. It encodes CASSSRTKTNEQFF. The J gene is TRBJ2-1, the V gene TRBV7-2; TRBD2 is a possible D gene (6 bases). The length of the CDR3 is 14 residues. The germline CDR1 and CDR2 sequences are SGHTA and FQGNSA. Between the trimmed V and J ends, which lost 4 bases and 6 bases, there was a span of 13 bases.

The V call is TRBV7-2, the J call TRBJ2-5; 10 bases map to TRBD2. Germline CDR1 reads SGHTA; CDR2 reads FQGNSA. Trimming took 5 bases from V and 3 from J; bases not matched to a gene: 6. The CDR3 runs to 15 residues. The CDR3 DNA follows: TGTGCCAGCAGCAATGGACTAGCGGTTAAAGAGACCCAGTACTTC. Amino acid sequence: CASSNGLAVKETQYF.

The DNA of the CDR3 is TGTGCCAGTAGTGATCGGGACAGCTATGATAGCAATCAGCCCCAGCATTTT. Encoded protein: CASSDRDSYDSNQPQHF. This chain joins TRBV19 and TRBJ1-5, with 7 bases that match TRBD1. J lost 0 bases, V lost 5 bases, and 10 bases had no gene match. The CDR3 runs to 17 residues. Germline lookup yields CDR1 LNHDA and CDR2 SQIVND (reference sequence).

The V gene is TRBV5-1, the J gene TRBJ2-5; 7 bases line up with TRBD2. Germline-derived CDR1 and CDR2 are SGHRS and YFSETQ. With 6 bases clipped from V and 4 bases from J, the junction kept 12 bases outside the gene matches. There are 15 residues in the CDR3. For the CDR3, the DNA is TGCGCCAGCACCAAGGACACGGGGGGAGCAGAGACCCAGTACTTC. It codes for CASTKDTGGAETQYF.

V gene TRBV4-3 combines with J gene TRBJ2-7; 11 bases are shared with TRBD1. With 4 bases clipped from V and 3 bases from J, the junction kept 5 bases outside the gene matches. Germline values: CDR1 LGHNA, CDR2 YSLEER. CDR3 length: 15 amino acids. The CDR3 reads CASSRAGQGDYEQYF. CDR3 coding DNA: TGCGCCAGCAGCCGAGCGGGACAGGGGGACTACGAGCAGTACTTC.

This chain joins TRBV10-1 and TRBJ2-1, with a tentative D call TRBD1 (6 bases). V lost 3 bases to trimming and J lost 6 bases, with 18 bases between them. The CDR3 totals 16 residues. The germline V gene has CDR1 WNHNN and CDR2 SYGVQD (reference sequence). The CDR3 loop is CASSDRDRRSLNEQFF. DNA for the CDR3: TGCGCCAGCAGTGACCGAGACAGGAGATCCCTCAATGAGCAGTTCTTC.

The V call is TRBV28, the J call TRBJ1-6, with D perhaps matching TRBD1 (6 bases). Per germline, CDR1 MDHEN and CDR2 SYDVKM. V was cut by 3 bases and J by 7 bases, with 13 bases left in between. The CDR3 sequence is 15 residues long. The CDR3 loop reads CASSLITGRNSPLHF. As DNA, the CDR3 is TGTGCCAGCAGTTTGATCACAGGGCGAAATTCACCCCTCCACTTT.

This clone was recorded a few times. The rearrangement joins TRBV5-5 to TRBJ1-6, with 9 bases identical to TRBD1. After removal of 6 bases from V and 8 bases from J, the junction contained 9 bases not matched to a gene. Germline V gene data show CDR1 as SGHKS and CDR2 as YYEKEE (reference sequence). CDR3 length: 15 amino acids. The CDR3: CASNTPGQGDSPLHF. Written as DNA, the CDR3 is TGTGCCAGCAACACACCGGGACAGGGCGATTCACCCCTCCACTTT.

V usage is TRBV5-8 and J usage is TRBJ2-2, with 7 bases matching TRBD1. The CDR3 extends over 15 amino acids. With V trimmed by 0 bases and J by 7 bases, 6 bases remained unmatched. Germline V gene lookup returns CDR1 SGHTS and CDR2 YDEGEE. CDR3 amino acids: CASSLETGLGGELFF. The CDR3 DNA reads TGTGCCAGCAGCTTGGAGACAGGGCTGGGCGGGGAGCTGTTTTTT.

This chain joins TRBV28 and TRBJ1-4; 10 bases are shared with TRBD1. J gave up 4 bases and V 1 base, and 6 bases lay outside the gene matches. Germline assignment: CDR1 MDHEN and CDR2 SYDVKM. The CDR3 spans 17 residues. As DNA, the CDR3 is TGTGCCAGCAGTTTATTGACAGGGGGCGCGGGTAATGAAAAACTGTTTTTT. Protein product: CASSLLTGGAGNEKLFF.

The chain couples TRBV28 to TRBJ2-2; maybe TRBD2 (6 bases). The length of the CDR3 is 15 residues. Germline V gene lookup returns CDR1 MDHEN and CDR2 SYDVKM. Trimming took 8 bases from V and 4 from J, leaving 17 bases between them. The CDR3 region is CASGGKAGFTGELFF. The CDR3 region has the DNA TGTGCCAGCGGGGGAAAGGCGGGGTTCACCGGGGAGCTGTTTTTT.

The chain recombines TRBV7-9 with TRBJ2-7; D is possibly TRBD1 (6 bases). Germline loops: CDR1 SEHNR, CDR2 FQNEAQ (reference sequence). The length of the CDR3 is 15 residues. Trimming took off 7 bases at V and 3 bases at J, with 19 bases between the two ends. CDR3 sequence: CASNPLDRGGYEQYF. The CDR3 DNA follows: TGTGCCAGCAACCCCCTGGACAGAGGAGGCTACGAGCAGTACTTC.

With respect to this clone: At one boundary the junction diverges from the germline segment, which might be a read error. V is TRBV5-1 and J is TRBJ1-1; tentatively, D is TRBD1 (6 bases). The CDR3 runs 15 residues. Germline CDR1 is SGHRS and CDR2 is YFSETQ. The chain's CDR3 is CASSSTGKVKTEAFF. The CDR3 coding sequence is TGCGCCAGCAGCTCAACAGGGAAGGTGAAGACTGAAGCTTTCTTT.